This entry describes one TCR beta chain. The length of the CDR3 is 17 residues. Germline V gene sequence: CDR1 LGHNT, CDR2 FRNRAP. V was clipped by 2 bases and J by 6 bases, with 19 bases between them. This record comes from a study of blood T cell repertoires in COVID-19. One Seattle source followed patients from active infection through their disease course. In the original workflow: Amplification from reference gene primers served as the basis for estimated nucleated cell counts. Using immunoSEQ multiplex PCR, the repertoire was profiled, and TCRdb retains in-frame clones only, with some absent. Clonal size and the V and J genes are those of that table, whereas D and trimming came from the DNA. This table holds approximately 25,000 clones, 65% to 80% found once.

Sequences were obtained from peripheral blood. The rearrangement links TRBV12-5 to TRBJ2-2; D unclear. The receptor's source is a man aged 45 to 65 with COVID-19, enrolled during active disease. The CDR3 is CASGLKVDSRRAGELFF. Here the CDR3 DNA reads TGTGCTAGTGGTTTGAAGGTGGATTCCAGACGGGCCGGGGAGCTGTTTTTT.